Listed below are T cell receptor beta chains from one sample, sequenced in a study of T cell responses to AZD1222 COVID-19 vaccine. Sequenced by immunoSEQ multiplex PCR; TCRdb stores in-frame clones only, minus some. The table has roughly 150,000 clones, roughly 92% seen once; the top ten hold less than 9.5%. Specimen: peripheral blood, collected 28 days after the second AZD1222 dose. Source of these receptors: an adult who received the AZD1222 COVID-19 vaccine. CDR3s include the opening cysteine and the closing phenylalanine or tryptophan. D genes are given only for firm matches. For some rows the clone size is stated as once, few or many, or as a class when expanded; others skip it.

j_gene: TRBJ1-4; v_gene: TRBV5-1; abundance: NA; d_gene: NA; CDR3nt: TGCGCCAGCAGCTTGGTTCAGGGAACCCCCAATAATGAAAAACTGTTTTTT; CDR3aa: CASSLVQGTPNNEKLFF
j_gene: TRBJ1-2; v_gene: TRBV7-9; abundance: NA; d_gene: NA; CDR3nt: TGTGCCAGCAGCTCCTCACTTTGGGAGGGCTATGGCTACACCTTC; CDR3aa: CASSSSLWEGYGYTF
j_gene: TRBJ2-7; v_gene: TRBV30; abundance: NA; d_gene: NA; CDR3nt: TGTGCCTGCCTCGGATTTTCCTACGAGCAGTACTTC; CDR3aa: CACLGFSYEQYF
j_gene: TRBJ1-2; v_gene: TRBV30; abundance: NA; d_gene: NA; CDR3nt: TGTGCCTGGAGTGTCGGGAAGAACTATGGCTACACCTTC; CDR3aa: CAWSVGKNYGYTF
j_gene: TRBJ1-3; v_gene: TRBV4-2; abundance: NA; d_gene: TRBD1; CDR3nt: TGTGCCAGCAGCCAAGGCCGAGACAGGGCTGGAAACACCATATATTTT; CDR3aa: CASSQGRDRAGNTIYF
j_gene: TRBJ1-3; v_gene: TRBV6-6; abundance: once; d_gene: NA; CDR3nt: TGTGCCAGCAGTTACACAGGGCGGAATGGAAACACCATATATTTT; CDR3aa: CASSYTGRNGNTIYF
j_gene: TRBJ1-1; v_gene: TRBV4-3; abundance: NA; d_gene: TRBD1; CDR3nt: TGCGCCAGCAGCCCCTCAGGGGGCCAACAAACTGAAGCTTTCTTT; CDR3aa: CASSPSGGQQTEAFF
j_gene: TRBJ2-7; v_gene: TRBV6-2/TRBV6-3; abundance: few; d_gene: TRBD2; CDR3nt: TGTGCCAGCAGTTACTCGAAATGGGCTAGCGGGACGTACGAGCAGTACTTC; CDR3aa: CASSYSKWASGTYEQYF
j_gene: TRBJ1-2; v_gene: TRBV9; abundance: once; d_gene: NA; CDR3nt: TGTGCCAGCAGCGTAGATCAACAGGGATGGGACTATGGCTACACCTTC; CDR3aa: CASSVDQQGWDYGYTF
j_gene: TRBJ2-7; v_gene: TRBV27; abundance: once; d_gene: TRBD1; CDR3nt: TGTGCCAGCAGCTACGGGACAGGGAGGTACGAGCAGTACTTC; CDR3aa: CASSYGTGRYEQYF
j_gene: TRBJ2-1; v_gene: TRBV5-1; abundance: NA; d_gene: NA; CDR3nt: TGCGCCAGCTATGACAGGTATTTGGGCAATGAGCAGTTCTTC; CDR3aa: CASYDRYLGNEQFF
j_gene: TRBJ1-5; v_gene: TRBV4-1; abundance: NA; d_gene: TRBD1; CDR3nt: TGCGCCAGCAGCCTCATTGACAGGGGCAATCAGCCCCAGCATTTT; CDR3aa: CASSLIDRGNQPQHF
j_gene: TRBJ2-7; v_gene: TRBV7-9; abundance: NA; d_gene: TRBD1; CDR3nt: TGTGCCAGCAGCGAGTGGACAGGTGACCACGAGCAGTACTTC; CDR3aa: CASSEWTGDHEQYF
j_gene: TRBJ1-2; v_gene: TRBV3-1/TRBV3-2; abundance: NA; d_gene: NA; CDR3nt: TGTGCCAGCAGCCAGCCACAGCCTACCTATGGCTACACCTTC; CDR3aa: CASSQPQPTYGYTF
j_gene: TRBJ1-2; v_gene: TRBV10-3; abundance: few; d_gene: NA; CDR3nt: TGTGCCATAAACCCGGGAGCCCTCAATCTCGGCTACACCTTC; CDR3aa: CAINPGALNLGYTF
j_gene: TRBJ1-3; v_gene: TRBV3-1/TRBV3-2; abundance: once; d_gene: NA; CDR3nt: TGTGCCAGCAGCCAGAGGCCAGGCCCTCGAAACACCATATATTTT; CDR3aa: CASSQRPGPRNTIYF
j_gene: TRBJ1-1; v_gene: TRBV7-9; abundance: NA; d_gene: NA; CDR3nt: TGTGCCAGCAGCCCACGACTTGCGGGGATGGATGAAGCTTTCTTT; CDR3aa: CASSPRLAGMDEAFF
j_gene: TRBJ1-4; v_gene: TRBV27; abundance: NA; d_gene: NA; CDR3nt: TGTGCCAGCAGTTTATCTGGGACGGTTAATGAAAAACTGTTTTTT; CDR3aa: CASSLSGTVNEKLFF
j_gene: TRBJ1-1; v_gene: TRBV4-1; abundance: NA; d_gene: NA; CDR3nt: TGCGCCAGCAGCCAAAGTCCCGACCGCAACACTGAAGCTTTCTTT; CDR3aa: CASSQSPDRNTEAFF
j_gene: TRBJ1-2; v_gene: TRBV7-2; abundance: NA; d_gene: TRBD1; CDR3nt: TGTGCCAGCAGCTCCCGGACAGGAAACTATGGCTACACCTTC; CDR3aa: CASSSRTGNYGYTF
j_gene: TRBJ2-3; v_gene: TRBV12-3/TRBV12-4; abundance: NA; d_gene: NA; CDR3nt: TGTGCCAGCAGCCCCGACTCAAATACGCAGTATTTT; CDR3aa: CASSPDSNTQYF
j_gene: TRBJ1-2; v_gene: TRBV28; abundance: NA; d_gene: NA; CDR3nt: TGTGCCAGCAGAGAGACGTGGGGGCCCGGTGGCTACACCTTC; CDR3aa: CASRETWGPGGYTF
j_gene: TRBJ1-5; v_gene: TRBV6-5; abundance: NA; d_gene: NA; CDR3nt: TGTGCCAGCAGTTCCCGGGGGAGGGGCAGCAATCAGCCCCAGCATTTT; CDR3aa: CASSSRGRGSNQPQHF
j_gene: TRBJ2-3; v_gene: TRBV12-3/TRBV12-4; abundance: NA; d_gene: NA; CDR3nt: TGTGCCAGCAGTTTAAGTTCAGATACGCAGTATTTT; CDR3aa: CASSLSSDTQYF
j_gene: TRBJ2-7; v_gene: TRBV21-1; abundance: NA; d_gene: NA; CDR3nt: TGTGCCAGCAGCAAAGGGCGCGTAACAGGGATCCACTACGAGCAGTACTTC; CDR3aa: CASSKGRVTGIHYEQYF
j_gene: TRBJ1-3; v_gene: TRBV28; abundance: NA; d_gene: NA; CDR3nt: TGTGCCAGCAGTTTACCCCCTCAGGGGTACTCCTCTGGAAACACCATATATTTT; CDR3aa: CASSLPPQGYSSGNTIYF